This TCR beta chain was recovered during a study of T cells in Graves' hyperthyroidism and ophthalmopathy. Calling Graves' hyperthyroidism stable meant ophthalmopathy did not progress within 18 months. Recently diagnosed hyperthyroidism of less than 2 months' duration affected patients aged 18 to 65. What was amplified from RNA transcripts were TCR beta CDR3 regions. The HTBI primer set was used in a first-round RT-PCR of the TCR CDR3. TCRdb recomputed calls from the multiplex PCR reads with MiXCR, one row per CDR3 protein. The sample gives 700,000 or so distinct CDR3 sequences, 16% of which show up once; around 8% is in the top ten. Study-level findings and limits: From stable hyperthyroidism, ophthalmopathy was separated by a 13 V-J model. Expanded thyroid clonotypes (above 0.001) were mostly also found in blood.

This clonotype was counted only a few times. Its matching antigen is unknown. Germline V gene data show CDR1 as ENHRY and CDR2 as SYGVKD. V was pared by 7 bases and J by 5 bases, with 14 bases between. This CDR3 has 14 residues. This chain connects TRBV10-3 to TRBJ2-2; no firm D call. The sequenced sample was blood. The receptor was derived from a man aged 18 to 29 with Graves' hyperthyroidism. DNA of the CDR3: TGTGCCATCACGTCAGGATTCGTGACCGGGGAGCTGTTTTTT. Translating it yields CAITSGFVTGELFF.